The 7 T cell receptor beta chains presented below share a single source sample, sequenced in a study of radiation and T cells in renal cell carcinoma. Time point: baseline pretreatment blood. Treatment reported: 15 Gy SBRT to primary tumor, nephrectomy 4 weeks later. Measured with immunoSEQ multiplex PCR; TCRdb has only the in-frame clones, and not every one. The profile covers tens of thousands of clones, with approximately 80% appearing a single time and 7.3% taken by the ten largest. The specimen was blood, collected from a patient whose treatment included radiotherapy and nephrectomy. The receptors come from a man in his sixties with renal cell carcinoma.

This clone was seen just once. This chain joins TRBV19 and TRBJ2-3; TRBD2 might be the D (5 bases). Germline V gene lookup returns CDR1 LNHDA and CDR2 SQIVND (reference sequence). V was cut by 5 bases and J by 1 base, with 10 bases left in between. The CDR3 is made up of 14 amino acids. The DNA for the CDR3 is TGTGCCAGTAGTGGTCAGGAGGGCACAGATACGCAGTATTTT. Translated: CASSGQEGTDTQYF.

The chain carries TRBV5-1 and TRBJ1-3, with unresolved D. Germline V CDR1 and CDR2: SGHRS, YFSETQ. The CDR3 has 15 residues. The V end lost 0 bases, the J end lost 0 bases, and 7 bases lay between the germline ends. The DNA of the CDR3 is TGCGCCAGCAGCTTGGCCGGGTTCTCTGGAAACACCATATATTTT. Protein: CASSLAGFSGNTIYF.

The chain employs TRBV18 and TRBJ2-5; D possibly corresponds to TRBD2 (6 bases). Germline V gene lookup returns CDR1 KGHSH and CDR2 LQKENI. V lost 5 bases and J 2 bases, leaving 12 bases between the germline ends. The length of the CDR3 is 14 residues. CDR3 amino acids: CASSGGNKQETQYF. In nucleotides, the CDR3 is TGTGCCAGCTCAGGAGGGAATAAACAAGAGACCCAGTACTTC.

CDR3: CASSLESAAGTGELFF. The CDR3, as DNA: TGTGCCAGCAGCTTAGAATCTGCAGCGGGCACCGGGGAGCTGTTTTTT. The chain carries TRBV7-6 and TRBJ2-2, with D maybe TRBD2 (6 bases). The CDR3 runs to 16 residues. V dropped 1 base and J dropped 4 bases, with 13 bases sitting between them. From germline, CDR1 is SGHVS and CDR2 FNYEAQ.

The chain employs TRBV30 and TRBJ1-6, with a weak D call TRBD1 (6 bases). Germline values: CDR1 GTSNPN, CDR2 SVGIG (reference sequence). CDR3 length: 15 amino acids. The germline V and J ends were trimmed by 3 bases and 0 bases, with 9 bases remaining between them. CDR3 in amino acids: CAWSNRVSYNSPLHF. The CDR3 nucleotides read TGTGCCTGGAGCAACAGGGTCTCCTATAATTCACCCCTCCACTTT. Together with reference TRBV30 and TRBJ1-6, the CDR3 gives the full variable domain: SQTIHQWPATLVQPVGSPLSLECTVEGTSNPNLYWYRQAAGRGLQLLFYSVGIGQISSEVPQNLSASRPQDRQFILSSKKLLLSDSGFYLCAWSNRVSYNSPLHFGNGTRLTVT.

As regards this clone: Germline is not matched at one junction end, which may reflect a read error. The chain employs TRBV19 and TRBJ2-2; TRBD1 agrees at 8 bases. CDR1 LNHDA and CDR2 SQIVND come from the germline V gene (reference sequence). The CDR3 loop spans 17 amino acids. The DNA for the CDR3 is TGTGCCAGTAGGATAGGGACAGGCCGTACGAACACCGGGGAGCTGTTTTTT. Translated, it gives CASRIGTGRTNTGELFF.

This rearrangement joins TRBV30 to TRBJ2-7; perhaps TRBD1 as D (6 bases). This CDR3 contains 14 residues. Germline V lookup: CDR1 GTSNPN, CDR2 SVGIG (reference sequence). V was shortened by 3 bases and J by 0 bases, with 12 bases between the two germline ends. CDR3 region: CAWRYGQSSYEQYF. The CDR3 region has the DNA TGTGCCTGGAGATATGGACAGAGCTCCTACGAGCAGTACTTC.